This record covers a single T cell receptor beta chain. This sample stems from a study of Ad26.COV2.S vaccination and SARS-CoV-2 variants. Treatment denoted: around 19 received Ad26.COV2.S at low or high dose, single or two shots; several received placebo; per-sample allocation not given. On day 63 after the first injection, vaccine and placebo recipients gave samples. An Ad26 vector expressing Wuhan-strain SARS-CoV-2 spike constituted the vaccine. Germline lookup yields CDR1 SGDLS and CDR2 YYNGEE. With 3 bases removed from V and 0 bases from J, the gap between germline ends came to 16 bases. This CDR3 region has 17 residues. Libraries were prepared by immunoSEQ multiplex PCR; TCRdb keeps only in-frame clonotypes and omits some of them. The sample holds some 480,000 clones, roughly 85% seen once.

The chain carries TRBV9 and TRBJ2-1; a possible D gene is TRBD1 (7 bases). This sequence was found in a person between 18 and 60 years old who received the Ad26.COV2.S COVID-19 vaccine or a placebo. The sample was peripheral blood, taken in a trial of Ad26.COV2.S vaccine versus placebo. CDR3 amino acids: CASSARGRDSSYNEQFF. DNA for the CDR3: TGTGCCAGCAGCGCAAGGGGGCGGGATAGCTCCTACAATGAGCAGTTCTTC.